The T cell receptor (beta chain) under discussion was sequenced for a study of Ad26.COV2.S vaccination and SARS-CoV-2 variants. Regarding treatment: 15 to 20 received Ad26.COV2.S at low or high dose, single or two shots; 5 received placebo; per-sample allocation not given. Sample collection was performed on day 63 after the first vaccine or placebo injection. The repertoire was sequenced with immunoSEQ multiplex PCR; TCRdb's copy has only in-frame clones and lacks some. The data show roughly 700,000 clones, with 89% seen just once and approximately 1.5% held by the top ten. The germline V and J ends were trimmed by 6 bases and 5 bases, with 14 bases remaining between them. The CDR3 runs to 15 residues. Germline V gene data show CDR1 as SEHNR and CDR2 as FQNEAQ (reference sequence).

This TCR was recovered from a person between 18 and 65 years old who received the Ad26.COV2.S COVID-19 vaccine or a placebo. The V call is TRBV7-9, the J call TRBJ1-6, with no clear D. Sequences were derived from peripheral blood, sampled in a trial of Ad26.COV2.S vaccine versus placebo. Written as DNA, the CDR3 is TGTGCCAGCAGTCTGACCGGATCCGATAATTCACCCCTCCACTTT. It codes for CASSLTGSDNSPLHF.